What follows describes a single T cell receptor beta chain. Its antigen is not identified. Clones were sequenced by immunoSEQ multiplex PCR, and TCRdb holds only the in-frame ones, with some missing. The sample records about 180,000 clones, more than 75% being singletons. This record belongs to a study of T cell responses to AZD1222 COVID-19 vaccine. Whole-study findings and limits: The sample set comprised mostly white British donors with more females, and clonal diversity was possibly underestimated. At study baseline, merely six AZD1222 recipients were seropositive.

The CDR3 runs to 13 residues. V was clipped by 3 bases and J by 4 bases, with 10 bases between them. The gene calls are TRBV12-3 or TRBV12-4 and TRBJ2-7; D not certain. The clonotype comes from an adult who received the AZD1222 COVID-19 vaccine. This material consisted of peripheral blood, taken 28 days after the second AZD1222 dose. The CDR3 DNA is TGTGCCAGCAGTTTTCGGCAGACATACGAGCAGTACTTC. This sequence encodes CASSFRQTYEQYF.